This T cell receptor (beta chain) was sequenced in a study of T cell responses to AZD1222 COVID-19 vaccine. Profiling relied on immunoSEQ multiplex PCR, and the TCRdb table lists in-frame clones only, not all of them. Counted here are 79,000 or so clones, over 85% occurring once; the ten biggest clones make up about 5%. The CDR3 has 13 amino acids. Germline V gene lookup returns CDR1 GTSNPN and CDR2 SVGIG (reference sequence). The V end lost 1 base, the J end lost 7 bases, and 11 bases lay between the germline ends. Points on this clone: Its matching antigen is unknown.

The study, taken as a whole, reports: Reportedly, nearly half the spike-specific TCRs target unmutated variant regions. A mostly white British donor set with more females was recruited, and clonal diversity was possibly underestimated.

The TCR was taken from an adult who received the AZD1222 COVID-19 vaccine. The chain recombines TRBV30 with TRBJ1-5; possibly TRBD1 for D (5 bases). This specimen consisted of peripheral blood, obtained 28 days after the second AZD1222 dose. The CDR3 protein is CAWSGMGRQPQHF. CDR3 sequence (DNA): TGTGCCTGGAGTGGAATGGGGCGGCAGCCCCAGCATTTT.